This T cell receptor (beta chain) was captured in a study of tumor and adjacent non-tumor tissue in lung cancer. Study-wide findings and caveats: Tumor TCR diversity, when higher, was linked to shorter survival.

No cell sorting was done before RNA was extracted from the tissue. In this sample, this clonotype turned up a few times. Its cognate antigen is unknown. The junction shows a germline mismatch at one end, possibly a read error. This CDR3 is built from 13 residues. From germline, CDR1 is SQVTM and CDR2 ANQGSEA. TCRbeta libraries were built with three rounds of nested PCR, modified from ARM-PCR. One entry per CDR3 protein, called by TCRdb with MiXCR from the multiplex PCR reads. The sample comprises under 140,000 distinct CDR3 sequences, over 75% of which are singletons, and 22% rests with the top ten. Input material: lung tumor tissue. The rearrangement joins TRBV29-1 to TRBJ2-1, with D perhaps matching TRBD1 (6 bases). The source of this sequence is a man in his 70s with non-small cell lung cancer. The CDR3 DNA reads TGCAGTGTTGGAATGACAGGATACAATGAGCAGTTCTTC. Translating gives CSVGMTGYNEQFF.